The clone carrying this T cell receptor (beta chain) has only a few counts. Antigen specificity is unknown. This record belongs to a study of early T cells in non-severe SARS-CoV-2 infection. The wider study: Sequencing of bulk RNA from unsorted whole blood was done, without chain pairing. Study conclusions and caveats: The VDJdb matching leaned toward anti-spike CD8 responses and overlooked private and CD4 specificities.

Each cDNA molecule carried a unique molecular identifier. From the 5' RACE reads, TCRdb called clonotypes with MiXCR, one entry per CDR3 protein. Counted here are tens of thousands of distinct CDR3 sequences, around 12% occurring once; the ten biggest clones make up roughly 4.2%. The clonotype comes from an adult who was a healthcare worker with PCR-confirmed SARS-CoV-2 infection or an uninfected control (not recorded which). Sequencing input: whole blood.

The CDR3 region is CASSLLSGELFF. The CDR3 coding sequence is TGTGCCAGCAGCTTATTGTCCGGGGAGCTGTTTTTT. The chain carries TRBV7-6 and TRBJ2-2; D is ambiguous. V was pared by 2 bases and J by 6 bases, with 4 bases between. The CDR3 totals 12 residues. The germline V gene encodes CDR1 SGHVS and CDR2 FNYEAQ.